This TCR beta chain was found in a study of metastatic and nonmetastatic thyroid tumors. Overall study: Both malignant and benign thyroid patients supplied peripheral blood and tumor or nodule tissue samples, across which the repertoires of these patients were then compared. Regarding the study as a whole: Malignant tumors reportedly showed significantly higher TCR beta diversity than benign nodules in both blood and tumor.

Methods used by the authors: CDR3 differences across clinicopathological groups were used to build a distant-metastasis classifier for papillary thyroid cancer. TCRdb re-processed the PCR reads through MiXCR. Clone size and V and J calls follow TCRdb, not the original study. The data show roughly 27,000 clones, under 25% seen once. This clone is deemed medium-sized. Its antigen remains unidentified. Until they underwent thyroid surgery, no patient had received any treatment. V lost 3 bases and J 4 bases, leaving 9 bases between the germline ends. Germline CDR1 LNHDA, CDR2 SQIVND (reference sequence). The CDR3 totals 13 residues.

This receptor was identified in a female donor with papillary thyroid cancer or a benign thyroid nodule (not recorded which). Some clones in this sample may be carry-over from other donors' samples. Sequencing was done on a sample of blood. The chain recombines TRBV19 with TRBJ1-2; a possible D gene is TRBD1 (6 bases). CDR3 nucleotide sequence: TGTGCCAGTAGTATCTTGACAGGCTATGGCTACACCTTC. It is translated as CASSILTGYGYTF.